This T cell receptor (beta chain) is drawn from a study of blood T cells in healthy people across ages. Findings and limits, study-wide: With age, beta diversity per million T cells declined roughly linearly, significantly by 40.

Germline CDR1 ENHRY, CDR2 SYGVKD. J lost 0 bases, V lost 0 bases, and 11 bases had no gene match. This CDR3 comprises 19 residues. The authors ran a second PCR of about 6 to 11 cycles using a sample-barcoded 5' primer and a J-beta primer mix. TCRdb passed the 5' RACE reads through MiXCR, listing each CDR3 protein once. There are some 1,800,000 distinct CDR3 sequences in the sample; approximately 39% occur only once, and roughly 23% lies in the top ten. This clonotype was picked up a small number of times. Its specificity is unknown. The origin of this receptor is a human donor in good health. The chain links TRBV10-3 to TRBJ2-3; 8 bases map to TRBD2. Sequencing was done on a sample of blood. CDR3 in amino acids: CAISESSGGTRLSTDTQYF. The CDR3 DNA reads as TGTGCCATCAGTGAGTCGTCTGGCGGGACTAGGCTAAGCACAGATACGCAGTATTTT.